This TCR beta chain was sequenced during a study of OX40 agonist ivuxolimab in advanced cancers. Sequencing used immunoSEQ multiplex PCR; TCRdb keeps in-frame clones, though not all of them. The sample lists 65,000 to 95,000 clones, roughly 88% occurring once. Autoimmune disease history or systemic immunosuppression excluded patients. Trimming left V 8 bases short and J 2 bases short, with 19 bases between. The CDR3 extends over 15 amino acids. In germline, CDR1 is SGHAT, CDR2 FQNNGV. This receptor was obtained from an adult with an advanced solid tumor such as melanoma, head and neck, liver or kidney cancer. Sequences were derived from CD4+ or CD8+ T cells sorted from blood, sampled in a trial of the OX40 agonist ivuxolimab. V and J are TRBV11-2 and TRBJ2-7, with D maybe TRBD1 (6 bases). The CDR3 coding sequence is TGTGCCAGCGGATCGCCGGGACATGCTACCTACGAGCAGTACTTC. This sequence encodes CASGSPGHATYEQYF.